Here is one T cell receptor (beta chain) with its context. The specificity of this receptor is unknown. There are no base qualities to consult, and no much larger clone falls within one base. These data belong to a study of CD4 T cells in relation to SARS-CoV-2 and coronaviruses (dated by TCRdb to the early 2020s). About the investigation overall: In the ViraFEST assay, PBMCs were grown with antigen for about ten days, and TCR beta CDR3s were then sequenced to identify antigen-specific clonal expansions. An HIV-1 Nef peptide pool or a culture without peptide was used as the negative reference condition. Patient-derived lymphoblastoid cell lines were used to map the HLA restriction of shared crossreactive spike epitopes. At the level of individual TCR clonotypes, the study measured memory CD4+ T cell crossreactivity between SARS-CoV-2 spike protein and common cold coronavirus spike proteins. The Adaptive Biotechnologies TCR-sequencing kit was used for samples from a few pre-COVID donors and for the naive versus memory experiments, whereas the other data were Illumina-based. A different TCR-beta assay, based on Illumina, was used to sequence expansion assays from other donors in the study.

The CDR3 contains 13 residues, cysteine and phenylalanine counted. Only CDR3 DNA remains: 39 bases, in frame from the first base. Between the V and J ends, shortened by 2 bases and 7 bases respectively, the junction contains 9 bases. The CDR1 and CDR2 encoded by the germline V gene (reference sequence) are GTSNPN and SVGIG. What the study reported, not specific to this receptor: Small numbers of patients and of tested TCRs limited the study. Crossreactivity analysis centred on spike protein, so crossreactivity against other viral proteins was not assessed. Because no donor provided both pre-pandemic and post-infection samples, tracing the source of pre-existing responses was limited. Memory CD4+ clonotypes crossrecognizing SARS-CoV-2 and at least one common cold coronavirus spike were found in approximately 60% of donors. Significantly weaker SARS-CoV-2-driven expansion was shown by crossreactive clones than by monoreactive clones, consistent with antigenic imprinting.

CD4+ T cells from unexposed donors were collected before the COVID-19 pandemic (2011-2018). After 10 to 11 days of culture, CD4+ T cells were isolated with the EasySep CD4+ T cell isolation kit. Unexposed donor CD4+ T cells were tested for reactivity to SARS-CoV-2 S and N and four common cold coronavirus spike pools, as cell number allowed. Each well received about 2 million PBMCs, cultured in IMDM supplemented with around 4.7% human AB serum and about 9.2 IU/ml IL-2. Half of the culture medium was replaced with fresh IL-2-containing medium on days 3 and 7. In general, triplicate replicate wells were used for every peptide culture condition. Leukapheresis product for the unexposed donors was bought commercially. Ficoll-Paque PLUS gradient centrifugation was used to isolate PBMCs from leukapheresis product or whole blood. PBMCs were either used fresh in the expansion assay or cryopreserved at -140 degrees C. The QIAamp Micro DNA Kit was used to extract genomic DNA from the CD4+ T cells.

The library came from the immunoSEQ multiplex PCR assay. In the authors' own workflow: During preprocessing, nonproductive sequences were removed, along with CDR3s that did not begin with C, did not end with F or W, or were shorter than 7 amino acids. Antigen-specific clonotypes were called with the MANAFEST web app on the basis of expansion relative to the reference and to other culture wells. A clone was considered positive if the clone showed significant expansion compared with the reference culture in 2 of 3 replicate wells at an FDR below 0.05. For a clone to be considered positive, significant expansion relative to all other tandem wells and an odds ratio above 5 were also required. Pairwise Levenshtein distance, computed with the stringdist R package after three terminal residues were trimmed from each end, was used as the measure of CDR3 homology. Not all clones reach the TCRdb copy of this immuneACCESS table, which keeps in-frame sequences only. Checked studies attribute under half of the gap to unresolved V genes and leave the rest unexplained. D and trimming come from the DNA, and the V and J calls and clone size come from that table. This sample comprises under 20,000 clones, around 80% of them detected only once. The ten top clones hold over 15% of the sample.

What was sequenced was CD4+ T cells from PBMCs, cultured in vitro. This receptor chain uses TRBV30 and TRBJ1-6; TRBD1 could be the D gene, as 5 bases match. The TCR was taken from a human donor in good health. The bases read TGTGCCTGGAGTCTCGGACACAATTCACCCCTCCACTTT. Its protein product is CAWSLGHNSPLHF.